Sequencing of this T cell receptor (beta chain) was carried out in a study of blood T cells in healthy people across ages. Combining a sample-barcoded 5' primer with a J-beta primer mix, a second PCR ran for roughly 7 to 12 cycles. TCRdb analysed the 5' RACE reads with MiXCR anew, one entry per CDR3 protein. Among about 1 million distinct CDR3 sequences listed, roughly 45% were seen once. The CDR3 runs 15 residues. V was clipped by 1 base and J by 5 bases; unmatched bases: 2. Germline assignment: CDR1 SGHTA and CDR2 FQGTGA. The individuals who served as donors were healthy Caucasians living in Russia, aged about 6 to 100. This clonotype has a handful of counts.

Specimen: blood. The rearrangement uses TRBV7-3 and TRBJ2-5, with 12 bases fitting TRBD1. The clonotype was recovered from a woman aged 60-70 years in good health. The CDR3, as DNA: TGTGCCAGCAGCTTAAGGGGACAGGGGGCTGAGACCCAGTACTTC. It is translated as CASSLRGQGAETQYF.